This T cell receptor (beta chain) was sequenced in a study of T cell repertoires in cytomegalovirus infection. Study as a whole: It can be stated that public TCR beta signatures indicated CMV infection as well as a matching HLA type.

TCRdb reprocessed the reads with MiXCR, giving one entry per CDR3 protein. The repertoire includes some 500,000 distinct CDR3 sequences, 30% to 40% of them detected once, and around a sixth sits in the top ten. The CDR3 length is 15 residues. Germline CDR1 reads LNHDA; CDR2 reads SQIVND (reference sequence). The V end lost 7 bases, the J end lost 2 bases, and 14 bases lay between the germline ends. General study findings and limits: The cumulative frequency of public TCR beta families distinguished individuals who carried CMV together with the relevant HLA.

This clonotype was seen only a few times. Its antigen is unidentified. This TCR came from a human donor in good health (CMV status not recorded). Some clones in this sample may be carry-over from other donors' samples. The chain recombines TRBV19 with TRBJ1-4; D perhaps matches TRBD1 (5 bases). The sample consisted of cultured PBMCs, taken from culture after CMV antigen stimulation. CDR3 in amino acids: CASIPGGATNEKLFF. The CDR3 nucleotides read TGTGCCAGTATCCCTGGAGGGGCCACTAATGAAAAACTGTTTTTT.